This entry describes one TCR beta chain. The data were obtained in a study of cytomegalovirus exposure and HLA in healthy donors. CDR1 is SNHLY and CDR2 is FYNNEI in the germline V gene. The CDR3 length is 15 residues. V was clipped by 7 bases and J by 2 bases; unmatched bases: 9. 60 Vbeta and 13 Jbeta primers were used in PCR. Data came from immunoSEQ multiplex PCR; TCRdb stores just in-frame clones and leaves some out. The record lists 100,000 to 150,000 clones, of which the ten most abundant hold over 1.5%. V gene TRBV2 combines with J gene TRBJ1-1, with TRBD1 matching over 8 bases. This clonotype was sampled from a man aged 18 to 30 in good health and CMV-seronegative. What was sequenced was PBMCs. The CDR3 DNA reads TGTGCCAGCATGCTACGGACAGGGATAAACACTGAAGCTTTCTTT. Its translation is CASMLRTGINTEAFF.